These T cell receptor beta chains were read from a single sample in a study of PD-1 blockade in classical Hodgkin lymphoma. Here immunoSEQ multiplex PCR was the method, and the copy in TCRdb shows in-frame clones only, minus some. The data show 19,000 or so clones, with 70% to 85% seen just once and almost 40% held by the top ten. Sequenced here: peripheral blood mononuclear cells (PBMCs), sampled before the fourth cycle of nivolumab. These receptors all stem from a human donor with classical Hodgkin lymphoma. The CDR3 runs from the conserved cysteine through the conserved F or W. The D gene is left open where the match is weak. Not all rows give a size; the values are once, few, many and, for expanded clones, a class.

j_gene: TRBJ2-5; v_gene: TRBV7-9; abundance: .; d_gene: TRBD2; len: 14; CDR3aa: CASSPRRTSGTQYF; CDR3nt: TGTGCCAGCAGCCCCCGGAGGACTAGTGGGACCCAGTACTTC
j_gene: TRBJ1-1; v_gene: TRBV11-2; abundance: .; d_gene: .; len: 15; CDR3aa: CASSLVLRGNTEAFF; CDR3nt: TGTGCCAGCAGCTTAGTTCTTCGAGGAAACACTGAAGCTTTCTTT
j_gene: TRBJ2-3; v_gene: TRBV5-6; abundance: .; d_gene: .; len: 14; CDR3aa: CASSLRRGTDTQYF; CDR3nt: TGTGCCAGCAGCTTGAGGCGGGGCACAGATACGCAGTATTTT
j_gene: TRBJ2-3; v_gene: TRBV5-1; abundance: .; d_gene: .; len: 16; CDR3aa: CASSSGRTPSTDTQYF; CDR3nt: TGCGCCAGCAGCTCCGGACGGACCCCTAGCACAGATACGCAGTATTTT
j_gene: TRBJ1-2; v_gene: TRBV19; abundance: .; d_gene: TRBD1; len: 15; CDR3aa: CASSRSRDSNYGYTF; CDR3nt: TGTGCCAGTAGTAGATCCCGGGACAGTAACTATGGCTACACCTTC
j_gene: TRBJ2-2; v_gene: TRBV18; abundance: few; d_gene: .; len: 12; CDR3aa: CASSQDTGELFF; CDR3nt: TGTGCCAGCTCACAGGACACCGGGGAGCTGTTTTTT
j_gene: TRBJ2-1; v_gene: TRBV19; abundance: .; d_gene: .; len: 13; CDR3aa: CASSMGNLNEQFF; CDR3nt: TGTGCCAGTAGTATGGGGAATCTGAATGAGCAGTTCTTC
j_gene: TRBJ2-7; v_gene: TRBV5-1; abundance: few; d_gene: .; len: 16; CDR3aa: CASSLSVGTDSYEQYF; CDR3nt: TGCGCCAGCAGCTTGAGTGTGGGGACGGACTCCTACGAGCAGTACTTC
j_gene: TRBJ1-2; v_gene: TRBV19; abundance: few; d_gene: .; len: 16; CDR3aa: CASSHSVTAVNYGYTF; CDR3nt: TGTGCCAGTAGTCACTCTGTCACAGCCGTTAACTATGGCTACACCTTC
j_gene: TRBJ2-5; v_gene: TRBV5-4; abundance: .; d_gene: TRBD2; len: 16; CDR3aa: CASSLAASGGPGTQYF; CDR3nt: TGTGCCAGCAGCTTGGCGGCTAGCGGGGGGCCGGGGACCCAGTACTTC
j_gene: TRBJ2-5; v_gene: TRBV7-2; abundance: .; d_gene: .; len: 14; CDR3aa: CASSLDPSSETQYF; CDR3nt: TGTGCCAGCAGCTTAGATCCCTCGTCCGAGACCCAGTACTTC
j_gene: TRBJ1-2; v_gene: TRBV30; abundance: .; d_gene: .; len: 13; CDR3aa: CAWSVPGNYGYTF; CDR3nt: TGTGCCTGGAGTGTCCCAGGGAACTATGGCTACACCTTC
j_gene: TRBJ1-4; v_gene: TRBV5-8; abundance: once; d_gene: .; len: 15; CDR3aa: CASSFSGDSGEKLFF; CDR3nt: TGTGCCAGCAGCTTCTCTGGGGATAGCGGTGAAAAACTGTTTTTT
j_gene: TRBJ2-4; v_gene: TRBV7-2; abundance: .; d_gene: .; len: 14; CDR3aa: CASSSTGGINIQYF; CDR3nt: TGTGCCAGCAGCTCCACTGGGGGGATTAACATTCAGTACTTC
j_gene: TRBJ2-2; v_gene: TRBV19; abundance: .; d_gene: .; len: 14; CDR3aa: CASSISVTTGELFF; CDR3nt: TGTGCCAGTAGTATTTCGGTAACGACCGGGGAGCTGTTTTTT
j_gene: TRBJ2-4; v_gene: TRBV30; abundance: .; d_gene: TRBD1; len: 15; CDR3aa: CAWSPPQGAKNIQYF; CDR3nt: TGTGCCTGGAGTCCTCCACAGGGGGCCAAAAACATTCAGTACTTC
j_gene: TRBJ1-5; v_gene: TRBV11-2; abundance: .; d_gene: .; len: 13; CDR3aa: CASSLDPDQPQHF; CDR3nt: TGTGCCAGCAGCTTAGATCCGGATCAGCCCCAGCATTTT
j_gene: TRBJ1-2; v_gene: TRBV7-9; abundance: .; d_gene: TRBD1; len: 16; CDR3aa: CASSFYRDRGNYGYTF; CDR3nt: TGTGCCAGCAGCTTCTATCGCGACAGGGGGAACTATGGCTACACCTTC
j_gene: TRBJ2-2; v_gene: TRBV6-1; abundance: .; d_gene: .; len: 15; CDR3aa: CASSVLRGSTGELFF; CDR3nt: TGTGCCAGCAGTGTATTACGCGGCTCCACCGGGGAGCTGTTTTTT
j_gene: TRBJ2-1; v_gene: TRBV9; abundance: .; d_gene: .; len: 15; CDR3aa: CASSVWGTPYNEQFF; CDR3nt: TGTGCCAGCAGCGTTTGGGGGACCCCCTACAATGAGCAGTTCTTC
j_gene: TRBJ2-7; v_gene: TRBV7-3; abundance: .; d_gene: TRBD1; len: 15; CDR3aa: CASSLATGDPYEQYF; CDR3nt: TGTGCCAGCAGCTTAGCAACAGGGGACCCCTACGAGCAGTACTTC
j_gene: TRBJ1-3; v_gene: TRBV7-9; abundance: .; d_gene: .; len: 17; CDR3aa: CASSRYGRDNSGNTIYF; CDR3nt: TGTGCCAGCAGCCGATATGGACGGGACAACTCTGGAAACACCATATATTTT
j_gene: TRBJ2-5; v_gene: TRBV18; abundance: .; d_gene: .; len: 15; CDR3aa: CASSPGGRVEETQYF; CDR3nt: TGTGCCAGCTCACCAGGTGGGAGAGTTGAGGAGACCCAGTACTTC
j_gene: TRBJ2-5; v_gene: TRBV5-5; abundance: .; d_gene: .; len: 11; CDR3aa: CASSLKGAQYF; CDR3nt: TGTGCCAGCAGCTTGAAGGGGGCCCAGTACTTC
j_gene: TRBJ1-1; v_gene: TRBV11-2; abundance: .; d_gene: TRBD1; len: 14; CDR3aa: CASSSGTGITEAFF; CDR3nt: TGTGCCAGCAGCTCAGGGACAGGGATCACTGAAGCTTTCTTT